Following are 15 T cell receptor beta chains from one sample sequenced in a study of blood T cell repertoires in COVID-19. The table came from immunoSEQ multiplex PCR; TCRdb's copy has only in-frame clones and leaves some out. The repertoire consists of roughly 160,000 clones, with around 81% occurring once and the leading ten covering roughly a tenth. The source material was peripheral blood. The receptors derive from a man in his 70s with active or convalescent COVID-19.

The chain uses TRBV19 and TRBJ2-7, with 7 bases fitting TRBD2. This CDR3 comprises 14 residues. V shed 4 bases and J 3 bases; nucleotides not matched to a gene: 6. The germline V gene has CDR1 LNHDA and CDR2 SQIVND (reference sequence). CDR3 amino acids: CASSRSPGGYEQYF. The CDR3 nucleotides read TGTGCCAGTAGTAGGTCTCCGGGAGGCTACGAGCAGTACTTC.

V is TRBV18 and J is TRBJ1-3; maybe TRBD1 (5 bases). The CDR3 is 15 amino acids. The V gene lost 3 bases and the J gene lost 0 bases, with 9 bases spanning the gap. Germline CDR1 KGHSH, CDR2 LQKENI. Written as DNA, the CDR3 is TGTGCCAGCTCACCGGGGGGGATCTCTGGAAACACCATATATTTT. It specifies CASSPGGISGNTIYF.

The V gene is TRBV15, the J gene TRBJ1-2; D uncertain. The CDR3 loop spans 15 amino acids. Germline loops: CDR1 LNHNV, CDR2 YYDKDF (reference sequence). Between the trimmed V and J ends, which lost 4 bases and 4 bases, there was a span of 16 bases. CDR3 in amino acids: CATSTRSRASYGYTF. Written as DNA, the CDR3 is TGTGCCACCAGCACCCGGTCGCGGGCAAGCTATGGCTACACCTTC.

V gene TRBV30 combines with J gene TRBJ1-4; maybe TRBD1 (5 bases). Germline V gene sequence: CDR1 GTSNPN, CDR2 SVGIG (reference sequence). V was clipped by 1 base and J by 15 bases, with 21 bases between them. This CDR3 region has 14 residues. CDR3 nucleotide sequence: TGTGCCTGGAGTGATACAGGTGCCTATGGAGTGGTGTTTTTT. Amino acids: CAWSDTGAYGVVFF.

The genes are TRBV5-6 and TRBJ1-5; the match to TRBD1 covers 8 bases. Trimming cost V 1 base and J 1 base; bases outside gene matches: 4. The CDR3 loop spans 16 amino acids. CDR1 is SGHDT and CDR2 is YYEEEE in the germline V gene. The CDR3 bases are TGTGCCAGCAGCTTGCAGGGGGCGCACAGCAATCAGCCCCAGCATTTT. Translated: CASSLQGAHSNQPQHF.

V gene TRBV7-3 combines with J gene TRBJ2-7, with 7 bases lining up with TRBD1. Trimming removed 5 bases from V and 0 bases from J; junction bases left unmatched: 10. This CDR3 has 16 residues. Looked up from germline, CDR1 is SGHTA and CDR2 is FQGTGA. The CDR3: CASSTGQVGSSYEQYF. Written as DNA, the CDR3 is TGTGCCAGCAGCACCGGACAGGTGGGGTCCTCCTACGAGCAGTACTTC.

This chain joins TRBV28 and TRBJ2-2; D is possibly TRBD2 (5 bases). Germline assignment: CDR1 MDHEN and CDR2 SYDVKM. V was shortened by 11 bases and J by 4 bases, with 11 bases between the two germline ends. The CDR3 is made up of 12 amino acids. The CDR3 spells CAERAGTGELFF. CDR3 DNA sequence: TGTGCCGAGAGGGCCGGCACCGGGGAGCTGTTTTTT. Combining the CDR3 with reference TRBV28 and TRBJ2-2 gives the whole variable domain DVKVTQSSRYLVKRTGEKVFLECVQDMDHENMFWYRQDPGLGLRLIYFSYDVKMKEKGDIPEGYSVSREKKERFSLILESASTNQTSMYLCAERAGTGELFFGEGSRLTVL.

This rearrangement joins TRBV19 to TRBJ1-3; D remains unclear. V was shortened by 5 bases and J by 0 bases, with 8 bases between the two germline ends. The germline V gene has CDR1 LNHDA and CDR2 SQIVND (reference sequence). This CDR3 has 14 amino acids. The CDR3 region has the DNA TGTGCCAGTAGTTGGGCTTACTCTGGAAACACCATATATTTT. Translated: CASSWAYSGNTIYF.

V is TRBV27 and J is TRBJ2-7; 7 bases fit TRBD2. V was pared by 9 bases and J by 2 bases, with 22 bases of the junction left unmatched. Germline V gives CDR1 MNHEY, CDR2 SMNVEV (reference sequence). There are 18 residues in the CDR3. CDR3: CASHELGGEGKGAYEQYF. The DNA for the CDR3 is TGTGCCAGTCACGAGCTTGGGGGGGAGGGAAAAGGGGCCTACGAGCAGTACTTC.

This clone showed up just a few times. The J gene is TRBJ2-1, the V gene TRBV24-1, with 10 bases aligning to TRBD2. Germline CDR1 reads KGHDR; CDR2 reads SFDVKD. The CDR3 is made up of 16 amino acids. J was trimmed by 5 bases and V by 3 bases; bases with no gene match: 6. CDR3: CATSDVSSGGNNEQFF. The CDR3 DNA follows: TGTGCCACCAGTGATGTCTCTAGCGGGGGAAACAATGAGCAGTTCTTC.

The J gene is TRBJ1-4, the V gene TRBV4-1; 7 bases agree with TRBD1. The CDR3 contains 16 residues. The J segment lost 0 bases and the V segment lost 4 bases, leaving 5 bases of the junction unmatched. Germline V gene lookup returns CDR1 MGHRA and CDR2 YSYEKL. CDR3: CASSRHRGATNEKLFF. The DNA for the CDR3 is TGCGCCAGCAGCCGCCACAGGGGCGCAACTAATGAAAAACTGTTTTTT.

In this sample, this clone turned up a few times. This chain uses TRBV19 with TRBJ1-1; 9 bases are shared with TRBD1. CDR1 and CDR2 from the germline V gene are LNHDA and SQIVND (reference sequence). The length of the CDR3 is 14 residues. V gave up 4 bases and J gave up 5 bases; unmatched junction bases: 5. The CDR3 sequence: CASSRQTGGTEAFF. CDR3 coding DNA: TGTGCCAGTAGTAGGCAGACAGGGGGAACTGAAGCTTTCTTT. Complete variable domain (other parts from reference TRBV19 and TRBJ1-1): DGGITQSPKYLFRKEGQNVTLSCEQNLNHDAMYWYRQDPGQGLRLIYYSQIVNDFQKGDIAEGYSVSREKKESFPLTVTSAQKNPTAFYLCASSRQTGGTEAFFGQGTRLTVV.

This clone was seen a single time. This sequence joins TRBV28 and TRBJ2-2; TRBD2 agrees at 14 bases. The germline V gene has CDR1 MDHEN and CDR2 SYDVKM. The V gene end was trimmed by 10 bases and the J gene end by 4 bases; junction bases not matched to a gene: 14. CDR3 length: 18 residues. CDR3 in DNA: TGTGCCACCCTTGTTTCTGGGACTAGCGGGAGAGGCACCGGGGAGCTGTTTTTT. Protein product: CATLVSGTSGRGTGELFF.

This chain joins TRBV15 and TRBJ2-5, with D uncertain. The CDR3 consists of 14 residues. The V end was cut by 0 bases, the J end by 5 bases, with 10 bases between. Germline lookup yields CDR1 LNHNV and CDR2 YYDKDF (reference sequence). This CDR3 is CATSRERLMETQYF. The CDR3 DNA sequence: TGTGCCACCAGCAGAGAAAGACTTATGGAGACCCAGTACTTC.

This clone was seen only a few times. This rearrangement joins TRBV6-2 or TRBV6-3 to TRBJ1-5, with TRBD1 identical over 10 bases. With V trimmed by 6 bases and J by 2 bases, 7 bases remained unmatched. This CDR3 has 16 residues. CDR1 is MNHEY, CDR2 SVGEGT, per germline. This CDR3 reads CASSSATGGGNQPQHF. DNA for the CDR3: TGTGCCAGCAGCTCCGCGACAGGGGGCGGCAATCAGCCCCAGCATTTT.